The clone carrying this T cell receptor (beta chain) was detected many times. With a much larger clone just one base away, this may be a read error. The data belong to a study of metastatic and nonmetastatic thyroid tumors. Study as a whole: Where malignant and benign thyroid patients were concerned, repertoires were compared across blood and tumor or nodule tissue.

All patients reached thyroid surgery having received no treatment beforehand. TCRdb redid the clone calls on the PCR reads using MiXCR. The table includes 20,000 or so clones, around 11% detected once. The sample consisted of blood. The clonotype originates from a female donor with papillary thyroid cancer or a benign thyroid nodule (not recorded which). Some clones in this sample may be carry-over from other donors' samples.

CDR3 residues: CSADGGNRAGEQYF. The CDR3 region has the DNA TGCAGTGCAGACGGAGGCAACCGGGCCGGCGAGCAGTACTTC. This chain joins TRBV20-1 and TRBJ2-7; D is perhaps TRBD2 (5 bases). The V end lost 6 bases, the J end lost 6 bases, and 21 bases lay between the germline ends. CDR1 and CDR2 (germline): DFQATT, SNEGSKA (reference sequence). CDR3 length equals 14 residues.